Each of the 24 T cell receptor beta chains below was sequenced from the same sample in a study of cytomegalovirus exposure and HLA in healthy donors. It was with 60 Vbeta and 13 Jbeta primers that the PCR ran. Sequenced by immunoSEQ multiplex PCR; TCRdb stores in-frame clones only, minus some. The table records about 90,000 clones, more than 60% of them present only once. The specimen was PBMCs. These receptors were obtained from a man younger than 45 in good health and CMV-seronegative.

Notes on this clone: The same CDR3 can be traced to other DNA sequences in this sample. CDR3 in DNA: TGCGCCAGCAGCTTGACAGGGATGAACACTGAAGCTTTCTTT. The encoded protein is CASSLTGMNTEAFF. This sequence joins TRBV5-1 and TRBJ1-1; the D gene is possibly TRBD1 (6 bases). There are 14 residues in the CDR3. V was trimmed by 1 base and J by 0 bases, leaving 7 bases between them. Germline V gene lookup returns CDR1 SGHRS and CDR2 YFSETQ.

The V call is TRBV5-4, the J call TRBJ1-6; 12 bases align to TRBD1. The CDR3 has 16 residues. Germline loops: CDR1 SGHNT, CDR2 YYREEE (reference sequence). After removal of 4 bases from V and 11 bases from J, the junction contained 10 bases not matched to a gene. DNA of the CDR3: TGTGCCAGCAGCCAAGATTCCGGGACAGGGGGCACACCCCTCCACTTT. Translation: CASSQDSGTGGTPLHF.

The chain joins TRBV19 to TRBJ2-7; D might be TRBD1 (5 bases). V lost 5 bases and J lost 4, with 9 bases in between. CDR1 is LNHDA, CDR2 SQIVND, per germline (reference sequence). This CDR3 is 12 amino acids long. The CDR3 sequence is CASSATDYEQYF. CDR3 sequence (DNA): TGTGCCAGTAGTGCGACAGATTACGAGCAGTACTTC.

The J gene is TRBJ1-6, the V gene TRBV19, with 9 bases that match TRBD1. Unmatched junction bases numbered 7, after V lost 7 bases and J lost 9 bases. From germline, CDR1 is LNHDA and CDR2 SQIVND (reference sequence). The length of the CDR3 is 14 residues. CDR3 protein: CASKPGQGSSPLHF. The DNA of the CDR3 is TGTGCCAGTAAACCGGGACAGGGAAGTTCACCCCTCCACTTT.

On this clone: Distinct nucleotide sequences in the sample also encode this CDR3. V is TRBV2 and J is TRBJ1-4, with unresolved D. V was pared by 3 bases and J by 5 bases, with 10 bases between. This CDR3 has 14 residues. CDR1 is SNHLY, CDR2 FYNNEI, per germline. CDR3 sequence: CASSDPGINEKLFF. For the CDR3, the DNA is TGTGCCAGCAGTGACCCAGGAATCAATGAAAAACTGTTTTTT.

The genes are TRBV5-1 and TRBJ2-2; tentative D call: TRBD1 (6 bases). The V gene's germline CDR1 is SGHRS and CDR2 YFSETQ. Trimming shortened V by 4 bases and J by 1 base, and 11 bases separated the two germline ends. This CDR3 spans 15 amino acids. The CDR3, as DNA: TGCGCCAGCAGCCGGGACACAGAGAACACCGGGGAGCTGTTTTTT. It specifies CASSRDTENTGELFF.

The chain's CDR3 is CATSTDKLKLFF. The CDR3 DNA is TGTGCCACCAGCACTGATAAACTGAAACTGTTTTTT. The genes are TRBV15 and TRBJ1-4; no reliable D call. This CDR3 region has 12 residues. Germline V gene lookup returns CDR1 LNHNV and CDR2 YYDKDF (reference sequence). Trimming removed 4 bases from V and 11 bases from J, with 11 bases in between.

The chain uses TRBV7-2 and TRBJ2-7, with 8 bases lining up with TRBD1. This CDR3 region has 15 residues. V dropped 5 bases and J dropped 1; count of bases not matched to a gene: 7. The V gene's germline CDR1 is SGHTA and CDR2 FQGNSA. The CDR3 sequence: CASSPDGTGSYEQYF. CDR3 coding DNA: TGTGCCAGCAGCCCAGACGGGACAGGATCCTACGAGCAGTACTTC. The full variable domain, completed using reference TRBV7-2 and TRBJ2-7, is GAGVSQSPSNKVTEKGKDVELRCDPISGHTALYWYRQSLGQGLEFLIYFQGNSAPDKSGLPSDRFSAERTGGSVSTLTIQRTQQEDSAVYLCASSPDGTGSYEQYFGPGTRLTVT.

With regard to this clone: The CDR3 ends on some other residue instead of the conserved phenylalanine or tryptophan, so this is likely a read error. This chain links TRBV5-4 with TRBJ1-3; a possible D gene is TRBD1 (5 bases). The CDR3 extends over 17 amino acids. Germline CDR1 and CDR2: SGHNT and YYREEE (reference sequence). V dropped 6 bases and J dropped 0 bases, with 19 bases sitting between them. CDR3 DNA: TGTGCCAGCAACTCCGGGCCAGGGAAAAACTCTGGAAACACCATATATGTT. Amino acids: CASNSGPGKNSGNTIYV.

The chain links TRBV9 to TRBJ1-1; 10 bases agree with TRBD1. The CDR3 sequence is 15 residues long. V was clipped by 2 bases and J by 5 bases; unmatched bases: 6. Per germline, CDR1 SGDLS and CDR2 YYNGEE. CDR3 region: CASSVGQGVVTEAFF. CDR3 bases: TGTGCCAGCAGCGTTGGACAGGGGGTGGTGACTGAAGCTTTCTTT.

V is TRBV9 and J is TRBJ2-2; no firm D call. V was trimmed by 3 bases and J by 7 bases, leaving 13 bases between them. Germline V gene data show CDR1 as SGDLS and CDR2 as YYNGEE. The CDR3 totals 14 residues. The CDR3 here is CASSEAAQIGELFF. The CDR3 DNA reads TGTGCCAGCAGCGAGGCGGCCCAGATCGGGGAGCTGTTTTTT.

This clone appeared once. The same CDR3 arises from other DNA sequences in this sample as well. V gene TRBV7-9 combines with J gene TRBJ1-4, with 7 positions matching TRBD1. The V segment lost 5 bases and the J segment 0 bases; nucleotides outside the gene matches: 12. CDR1 is SEHNR and CDR2 is FQNEAQ in the germline V gene (reference sequence). The CDR3 extends over 18 amino acids. The DNA for the CDR3 is TGTGCCAGCAGCCCCCTAGAAAACAGGGGTGCAACTAATGAAAAACTGTTTTTT. Translated: CASSPLENRGATNEKLFF.

This clone has just a few counts. V gene TRBV19 combines with J gene TRBJ1-1; D might be TRBD1 (5 bases). CDR3 length equals 13 residues. The germline CDR1 and CDR2 sequences are LNHDA and SQIVND (reference sequence). With 5 bases removed from V and 3 bases from J, the gap between germline ends came to 10 bases. CDR3 in amino acids: CASSLRQHTEAFF. CDR3 bases: TGTGCCAGTAGTCTTCGACAGCACACTGAAGCTTTCTTT.

V gene TRBV7-9 combines with J gene TRBJ2-5; 9 bases map to TRBD2. CDR1 and CDR2 from the germline V gene are SEHNR and FQNEAQ (reference sequence). This CDR3 spans 15 amino acids. The V segment lost 7 bases and the J segment 3 bases; nucleotides outside the gene matches: 9. CDR3 in amino acids: CASNPGLASKETQYF. CDR3 nucleotides: TGTGCCAGCAACCCCGGACTAGCGAGTAAAGAGACCCAGTACTTC.

This rearrangement joins TRBV25-1 to TRBJ2-5; 9 nucleotides match TRBD1. Germline V gene lookup returns CDR1 MGHDK and CDR2 SYGVNS. J was trimmed by 4 bases and V by 1 base; bases with no gene match: 10. The CDR3 covers 17 residues. CDR3 in amino acids: CASSELTGTGFVETQYF. CDR3 bases: TGTGCCAGCAGTGAATTGACGGGGACAGGGTTTGTAGAGACCCAGTACTTC.

This clone showed up just a few times. The V gene is TRBV19, the J gene TRBJ1-1; no clear D gene. This CDR3 spans 13 amino acids. V lost 0 bases, J lost 5 bases, and 7 bases lay in between. Germline values: CDR1 LNHDA, CDR2 SQIVND (reference sequence). CDR3 protein: CASSIDRQTEAFF. In DNA, the CDR3 is TGTGCCAGTAGTATAGACAGGCAAACTGAAGCTTTCTTT.

This chain links TRBV25-1 with TRBJ2-5, with 7 bases fitting TRBD2. Germline-derived CDR1 and CDR2 are MGHDK and SYGVNS. The CDR3 length is 17 residues. With 3 bases clipped from V and 5 bases from J, the junction kept 15 bases outside the gene matches. The CDR3 spells CASSEVIIGGDLETQYF. For the CDR3, the DNA is TGTGCCAGCAGTGAGGTCATCATTGGGGGGGATTTGGAGACCCAGTACTTC.

V usage is TRBV7-2 and J usage is TRBJ2-3, with 8 bases aligning to TRBD2. V dropped 5 bases and J dropped 5; count of bases not matched to a gene: 6. The CDR3 is 14 residues long. The V gene's germline CDR1 is SGHTA and CDR2 FQGNSA. Here the CDR3 reads CASSPGGGGDTQYF. CDR3 nucleotides: TGTGCCAGCAGCCCGGGGGGGGGCGGAGATACGCAGTATTTT.

The V call is TRBV5-4, the J call TRBJ1-2; D is uncertain. The CDR3 loop spans 15 amino acids. Trimming shortened V by 0 bases and J by 3 bases, and 12 bases separated the two germline ends. The germline V gene encodes CDR1 SGHNT and CDR2 YYREEE (reference sequence). CDR3 in amino acids: CASSLDSIEYYGYTF. The DNA for the CDR3 is TGTGCCAGCAGCTTGGACAGTATAGAATACTATGGCTACACCTTC.

The V gene is TRBV5-1, the J gene TRBJ1-4; D is perhaps TRBD1 (5 bases). Trimming took 0 bases from V and 6 from J, leaving 12 bases between them. CDR3 length equals 15 residues. Germline V gene lookup returns CDR1 SGHRS and CDR2 YFSETQ. The CDR3 DNA sequence: TGCGCCAGCAGCTTGGCCTGGGGAGGGGATGAAAAACTGTTTTTT. Translated, it gives CASSLAWGGDEKLFF.

The CDR3 region has the DNA TGTGCCAGCAGCTTGGCAGTAGCGGGCCTTAGGAAGGATACGCAGTATTTT. Its translation: CASSLAVAGLRKDTQYF. This chain joins TRBV5-4 and TRBJ2-3; 7 bases are shared with TRBD2. V shed 0 bases and J 6 bases; nucleotides not matched to a gene: 13. There are 17 residues in the CDR3. Germline CDR1 SGHNT, CDR2 YYREEE (reference sequence).

The chain is built from TRBV7-8 and TRBJ2-3; 8 positions match TRBD2. V gave up 5 bases and J gave up 2 bases; unmatched junction bases: 15. Germline V gives CDR1 SGHVS, CDR2 FQNEAQ. This CDR3 contains 18 residues. Here the CDR3 reads CASSPSPPGRGVTDTQYF. The CDR3 DNA sequence: TGTGCCAGCAGCCCCTCCCCCCCGGGGCGGGGGGTCACAGATACGCAGTATTTT.

The chain joins TRBV7-3 to TRBJ2-1; D perhaps matches TRBD2 (7 bases). The CDR3 is 15 residues long. Deletions cut 1 base from V and 7 bases from J, with 14 bases between. CDR1 and CDR2 from the germline V gene are SGHTA and FQGTGA. Here the CDR3 DNA reads TGTGCCAGCAGCTTAATTGTGGGGGGGCTGAATGAGCAGTTCTTC. This sequence encodes CASSLIVGGLNEQFF.

The chain is built from TRBV6-6 and TRBJ1-3, with a weak D call TRBD1 (6 bases). V lost 6 bases and J lost 3, with 15 bases in between. This CDR3 contains 15 residues. The germline V gene has CDR1 MNHNY and CDR2 SVGAGI (reference sequence). Here the CDR3 reads CASSLRRDNGNTIYF. The CDR3 DNA is TGTGCCAGCAGCCTAAGAAGGGACAATGGAAACACCATATATTTT.